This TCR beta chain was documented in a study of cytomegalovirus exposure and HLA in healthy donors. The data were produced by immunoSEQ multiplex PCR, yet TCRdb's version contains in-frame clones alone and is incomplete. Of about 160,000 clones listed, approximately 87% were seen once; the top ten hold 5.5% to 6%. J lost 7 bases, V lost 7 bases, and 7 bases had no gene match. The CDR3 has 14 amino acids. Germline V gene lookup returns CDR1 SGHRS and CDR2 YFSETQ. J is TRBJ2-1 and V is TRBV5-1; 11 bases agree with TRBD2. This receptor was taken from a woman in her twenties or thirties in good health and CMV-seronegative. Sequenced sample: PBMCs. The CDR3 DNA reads TGCGCCAGCTCAACTAGCGGGGGCAGAAATGAGCAGTTCTTC. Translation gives CASSTSGGRNEQFF.